One and the same sample provided the 4 T cell receptor beta chains below, sequenced in a study of tumor and adjacent non-tumor tissue in lung cancer. The template was RNA from unsorted bulk tissue. Distant lung tissue was collected more than 3 cm away from the tumor edge. A modified ARM-PCR protocol with three rounds of nested PCR amplified TCRbeta. Each CDR3 protein is one row after TCRdb ran MiXCR on the multiplex PCR reads. The sample lists some 80,000 distinct CDR3 sequences, just over 75% seen once, with under 50% in the top ten. Source material: distant non-tumor lung tissue. The receptors were sampled from a man aged 65 to 85 with non-small cell lung cancer.

Comment on this clonotype: One junction end does not reproduce the germline sequence, and a read error may be involved. V usage is TRBV2 and J usage is TRBJ2-7; TRBD1 matches at 8 bases. CDR3 length: 13 residues. The V gene's germline CDR1 is SNHLY and CDR2 FYNNEI. The CDR3 spells CASNEQGVYEQYF. The CDR3 DNA follows: TGTGCCAGCAATGAACAGGGGGTTTACGAGCAGTACTTC.

The table lists this clonotype with a count of one. In this CDR3 the conserved last residue, phenylalanine or tryptophan, is missing, so a read error is likely. The DNA is left out, because the CDR3 cannot be placed on it with certainty; the CDR3 is given as TCRdb lists it. The chain carries TRBV28 and TRBJ2-3; the listed D gene, TRBD2, was not tested against the DNA. Germline V gene lookup returns CDR1 MDHEN and CDR2 SYDVKM. The CDR3 has 16 residues if both end residues are counted. This CDR3 is CASRRAKGLGTDMHYL.

For this clonotype: Possible read error: a much larger clone is one base away. The chain couples TRBV14 to TRBJ1-1; TRBD1 is a possible D gene (5 bases). CDR3 length equals 13 residues. CDR1 and CDR2 from the germline V gene are SGHDN and FVKESK. The CDR3 region is CVSSQLGGTEAFF. The DNA of the CDR3 is TGTGTCAGCAGCCAACTGGGGGGCACTGAAGCTTTCTTT.

Note on this clonotype: One end of the junction is discordant with germline, which a read error may explain. The rearrangement uses TRBV6-2 or TRBV6-3 and TRBJ2-1; D is perhaps TRBD2 (6 bases). The V gene's germline CDR1 is MNHEY and CDR2 SVGEGT. This CDR3 is built from 14 residues. CDR3 residues: CASSTGESYNEQFF. CDR3 in DNA: TGTGCCAGCTCAACGGGAGAGTCCTACAATGAACAGTTCTTC.